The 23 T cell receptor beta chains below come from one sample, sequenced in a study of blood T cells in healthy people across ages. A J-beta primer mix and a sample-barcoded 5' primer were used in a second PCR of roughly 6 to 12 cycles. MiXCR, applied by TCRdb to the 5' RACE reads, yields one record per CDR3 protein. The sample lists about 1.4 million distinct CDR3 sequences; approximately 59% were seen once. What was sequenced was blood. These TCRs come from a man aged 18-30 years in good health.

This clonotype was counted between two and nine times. CDR3 nucleotide sequence: TGTGCCAGCAGCTCGGGACCGAGCAATCAGCCCCAGCATTTT. It encodes CASSSGPSNQPQHF. The rearrangement uses TRBV11-2 and TRBJ1-5, with D possibly being TRBD1 (5 bases). In germline, CDR1 is SGHAT, CDR2 FQNNGV. Deletions cut 4 bases from V and 1 base from J, with 8 bases between. CDR3 length: 14 amino acids.

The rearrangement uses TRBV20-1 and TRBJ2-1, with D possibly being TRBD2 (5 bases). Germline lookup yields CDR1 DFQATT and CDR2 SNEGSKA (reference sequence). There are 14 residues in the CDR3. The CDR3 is CTCQTLVSYNEQFF. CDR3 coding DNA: TGCACCTGCCAAACACTAGTTTCATACAATGAGCAGTTCTTC.

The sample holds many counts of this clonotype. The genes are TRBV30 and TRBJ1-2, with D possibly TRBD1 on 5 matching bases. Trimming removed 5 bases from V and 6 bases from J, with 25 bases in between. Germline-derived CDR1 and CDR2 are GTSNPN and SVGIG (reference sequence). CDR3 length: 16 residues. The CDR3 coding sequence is TGTGCCTGGCATGCCGGGACTCTCTTTAGCGGCAATGGCTACACCTTC. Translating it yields CAWHAGTLFSGNGYTF.

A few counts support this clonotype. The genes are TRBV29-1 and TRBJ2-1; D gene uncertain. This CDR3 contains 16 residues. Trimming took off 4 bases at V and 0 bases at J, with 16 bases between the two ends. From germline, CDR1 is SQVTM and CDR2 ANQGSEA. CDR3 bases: TGCAGCGTTGTTACCTGGACGGATAGCTCCTACAATGAGCAGTTCTTC. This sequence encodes CSVVTWTDSSYNEQFF.

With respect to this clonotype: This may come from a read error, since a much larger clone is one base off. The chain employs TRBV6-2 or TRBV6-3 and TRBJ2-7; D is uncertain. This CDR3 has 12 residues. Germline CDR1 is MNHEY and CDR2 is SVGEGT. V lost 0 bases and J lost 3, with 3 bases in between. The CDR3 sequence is CASSYSFYEQYF. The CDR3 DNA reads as TGTGCCAGCAGTTACTCCTTCTACGAGCAGTACTTC.

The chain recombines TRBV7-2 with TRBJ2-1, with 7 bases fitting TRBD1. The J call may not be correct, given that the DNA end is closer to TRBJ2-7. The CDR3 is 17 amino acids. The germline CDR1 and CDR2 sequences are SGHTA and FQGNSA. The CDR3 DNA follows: TGTGCCAGCAGTAATTACCCGGGACAGCAATCGCACAATGAGCAGTACTTC. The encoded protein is CASSNYPGQQSHNEQYF.

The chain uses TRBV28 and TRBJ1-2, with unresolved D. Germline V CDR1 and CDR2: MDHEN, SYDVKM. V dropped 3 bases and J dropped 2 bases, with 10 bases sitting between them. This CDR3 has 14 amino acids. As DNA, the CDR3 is TGTGCCAGCAGTTTTATGGGGTCCAACTATGGCTACACCTTC. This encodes CASSFMGSNYGYTF.

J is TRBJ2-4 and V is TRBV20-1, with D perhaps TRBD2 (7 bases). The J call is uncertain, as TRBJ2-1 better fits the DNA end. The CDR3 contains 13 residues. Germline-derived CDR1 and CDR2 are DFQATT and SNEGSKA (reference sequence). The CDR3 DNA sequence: TGCAGTGCCCGAGGGGGGGGGCTCCATGAGCAGTTCTTC. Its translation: CSARGGGLHEQFF.

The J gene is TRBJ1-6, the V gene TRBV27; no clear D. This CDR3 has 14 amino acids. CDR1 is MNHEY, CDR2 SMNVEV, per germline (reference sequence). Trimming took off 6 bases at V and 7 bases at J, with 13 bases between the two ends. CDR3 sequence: CASRPSGANSPLHF. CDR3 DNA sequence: TGTGCCAGCAGGCCAAGCGGCGCCAATTCACCCCTCCACTTT.

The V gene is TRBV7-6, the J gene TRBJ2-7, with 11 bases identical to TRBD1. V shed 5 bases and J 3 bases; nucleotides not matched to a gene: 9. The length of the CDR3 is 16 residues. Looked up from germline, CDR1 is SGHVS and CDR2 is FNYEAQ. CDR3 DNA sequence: TGTGCCAGCAGCCTAAAACCGGGACAGGGGGTCTACGAGCAGTACTTC. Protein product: CASSLKPGQGVYEQYF. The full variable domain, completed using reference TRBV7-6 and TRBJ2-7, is GAGVSQSPRYKVTKRGQDVALRCDPISGHVSLYWYRQALGQGPEFLTYFNYEAQQDKSGLPNDRFSAERPEGSISTLTIQRTEQRDSAMYRCASSLKPGQGVYEQYFGPGTRLTVT.

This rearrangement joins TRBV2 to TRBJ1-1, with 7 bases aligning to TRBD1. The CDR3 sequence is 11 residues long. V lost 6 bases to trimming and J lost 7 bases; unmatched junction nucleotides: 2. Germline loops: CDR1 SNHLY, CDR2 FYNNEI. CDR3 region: CASRRTGEAFF. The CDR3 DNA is TGTGCCAGCAGGAGGACAGGTGAAGCTTTCTTT.

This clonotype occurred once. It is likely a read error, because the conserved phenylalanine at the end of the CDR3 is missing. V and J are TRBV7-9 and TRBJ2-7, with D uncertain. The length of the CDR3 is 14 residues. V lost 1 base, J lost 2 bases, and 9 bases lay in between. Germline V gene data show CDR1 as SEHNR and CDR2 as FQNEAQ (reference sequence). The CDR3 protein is CASSLGVKPYEQYL. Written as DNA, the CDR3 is TGTGCCAGCAGCTTAGGGGTAAAACCCTACGAGCAGTACCTC.

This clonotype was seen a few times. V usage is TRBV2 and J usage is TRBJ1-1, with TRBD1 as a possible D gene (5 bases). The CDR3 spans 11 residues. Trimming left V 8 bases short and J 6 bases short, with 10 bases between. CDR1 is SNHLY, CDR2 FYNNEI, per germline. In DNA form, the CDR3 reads TGTGCCAGCCGTTGGGGCCCTGAAGCTTTCTTT. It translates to CASRWGPEAFF.

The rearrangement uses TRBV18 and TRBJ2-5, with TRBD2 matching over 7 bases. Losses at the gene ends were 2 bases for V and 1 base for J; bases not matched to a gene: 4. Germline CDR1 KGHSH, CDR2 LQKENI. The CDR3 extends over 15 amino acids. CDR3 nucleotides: TGTGCCAGCTCACCATCGGGAGGCGGCCAAGAGACCCAGTACTTC. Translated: CASSPSGGGQETQYF.

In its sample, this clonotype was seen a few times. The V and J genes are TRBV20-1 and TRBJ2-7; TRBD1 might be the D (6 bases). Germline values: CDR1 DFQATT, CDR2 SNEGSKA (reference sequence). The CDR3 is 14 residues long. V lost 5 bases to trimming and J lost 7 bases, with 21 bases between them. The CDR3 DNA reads TGCAGTGCTCAAGCAGGGGCCGACTGGGCAGAGCAGTACTTC. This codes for CSAQAGADWAEQYF.

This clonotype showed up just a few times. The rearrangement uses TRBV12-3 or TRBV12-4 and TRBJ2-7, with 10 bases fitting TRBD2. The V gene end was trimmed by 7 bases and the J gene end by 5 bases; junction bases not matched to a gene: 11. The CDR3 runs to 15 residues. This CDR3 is CASTLAGVAPDEQYF. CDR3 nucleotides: TGTGCCAGCACCCTAGCGGGAGTTGCCCCCGACGAGCAGTACTTC.

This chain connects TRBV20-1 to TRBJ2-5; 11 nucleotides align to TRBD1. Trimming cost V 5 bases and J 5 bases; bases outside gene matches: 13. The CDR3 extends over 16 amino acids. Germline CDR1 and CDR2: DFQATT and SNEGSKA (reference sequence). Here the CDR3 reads CSARPTLDRGPETQYF. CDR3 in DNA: TGCAGTGCTCGCCCAACCCTGGACAGGGGGCCGGAGACCCAGTACTTC.

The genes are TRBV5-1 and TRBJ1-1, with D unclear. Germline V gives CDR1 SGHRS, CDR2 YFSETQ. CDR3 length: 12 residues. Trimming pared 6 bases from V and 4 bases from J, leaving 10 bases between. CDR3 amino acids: CASNSQPTEAFF. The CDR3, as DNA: TGCGCCAGCAACTCTCAGCCCACTGAAGCTTTCTTT.

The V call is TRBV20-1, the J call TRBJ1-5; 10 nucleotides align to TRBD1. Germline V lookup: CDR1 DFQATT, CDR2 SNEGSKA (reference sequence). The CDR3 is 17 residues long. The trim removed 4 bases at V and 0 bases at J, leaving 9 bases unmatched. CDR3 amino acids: CSANSGTGVYSNQPQHF. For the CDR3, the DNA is TGCAGTGCTAATTCCGGGACAGGGGTTTATAGCAATCAGCCCCAGCATTTT.

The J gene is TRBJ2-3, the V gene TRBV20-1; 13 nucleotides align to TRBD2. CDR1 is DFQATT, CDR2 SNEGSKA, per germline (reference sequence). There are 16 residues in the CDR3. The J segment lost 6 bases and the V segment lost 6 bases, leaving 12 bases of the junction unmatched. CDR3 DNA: TGCAGTGCAACAGCTGGGACTAGCGGGACGGGTGATACGCAGTATTTT. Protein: CSATAGTSGTGDTQYF.

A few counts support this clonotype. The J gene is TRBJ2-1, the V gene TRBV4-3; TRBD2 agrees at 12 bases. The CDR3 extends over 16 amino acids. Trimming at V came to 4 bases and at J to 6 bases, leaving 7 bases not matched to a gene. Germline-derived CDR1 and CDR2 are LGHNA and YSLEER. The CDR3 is CASSRPTSGGGNEQFF. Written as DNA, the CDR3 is TGCGCCAGCAGCCGTCCGACTAGCGGGGGCGGCAATGAGCAGTTCTTC.

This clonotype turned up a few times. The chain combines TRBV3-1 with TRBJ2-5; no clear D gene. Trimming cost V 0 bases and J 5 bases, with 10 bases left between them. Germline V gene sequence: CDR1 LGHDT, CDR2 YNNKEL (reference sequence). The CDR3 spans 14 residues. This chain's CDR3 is CASSQDRSLETQYF. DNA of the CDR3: TGTGCCAGCAGCCAAGATCGCAGCTTGGAGACCCAGTACTTC.

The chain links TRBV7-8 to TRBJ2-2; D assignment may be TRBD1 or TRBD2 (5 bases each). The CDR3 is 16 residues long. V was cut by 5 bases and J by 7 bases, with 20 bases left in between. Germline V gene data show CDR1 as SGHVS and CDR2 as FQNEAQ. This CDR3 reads CASSRNPGPGYGELFF. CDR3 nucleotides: TGTGCCAGCAGCCGCAACCCGGGACCGGGCTACGGGGAGCTGTTTTTT.